This TCR beta chain emerged from a study of PD-L1 blockade in urothelial cancer. Study-wide background: Blood gave a median 141,255 T cells. Study-level results: Pretreatment blood TCR clonality under the median forecast improved survival.

Points on this clone: The antigen remains undetermined.

Spiking each PCR with synthetic TCR analog templates was performed. Method: immunoSEQ multiplex PCR; TCRdb's copy keeps in-frame clones and lacks some. The sample contains 40,000 or so clones, around 82% of which appear only once. Time point meaning: peripheral blood 6 weeks after treatment start. The number of samples from each patient was between 1 and 8, taken pretreatment and on-treatment. The CDR3 runs 12 residues. The chain carries TRBV21-1 and TRBJ1-2; the DNA was not used to check the table's D call, TRBD1. TRBV21-1 is assigned pseudogene status. This sequence was found in a man aged 60 to 75 with urothelial cancer. The sequencing here drew on PBMCs, taken around atezolizumab (anti-PD-L1) treatment. The DNA of the CDR3 is TGTGCCAGCAGCAAAGCGGACCGAGGACATTCCTTC. Translation gives CASSKADRGHSF.